The present T cell receptor beta chain was sequenced within a study of T cell changes during pregnancy in multiple sclerosis. The CDR3 spans 20 residues. V was trimmed by 8 bases and J by 3 bases, leaving 29 bases between them. Germline values: CDR1 WSHSY, CDR2 SAAADI. The repertoire was sequenced with immunoSEQ multiplex PCR; TCRdb's copy has only in-frame clones and lacks some. This table holds approximately 43,000 clones, around 93% found once. The sequenced sample was CD8+ T cells from peripheral blood mononuclear cells, obtained in the third trimester of pregnancy. This receptor was taken from a female donor with multiple sclerosis, enrolled in a pregnancy study. This chain links TRBV10-2 with TRBJ2-6; tentative D call: TRBD1 (6 bases). CDR3 sequence reads: CASAPLHFDNGGGGANVLTF. The CDR3 region has the DNA TGCGCCAGCGCACCCCTCCACTTCGATAATGGGGGCGGTGGGGCCAACGTCCTGACTTTC.